This T cell receptor beta chain came from a study of T cell repertoires in cytomegalovirus infection. Study context: Both a matching HLA type and CMV infection were indicated by public TCR beta signatures. Study findings and constraints: Summed frequency of public TCR beta families distinguished CMV carriers with the relevant HLA. HLA-C-restricted CMV-specific TCR beta clonotypes prevailed in the ex vivo response.

The CDR3 totals 15 residues. Trimming removed 6 bases at V and 4 bases at J, with 16 bases between. Germline lookup yields CDR1 MDHEN and CDR2 SYDVKM. Each CDR3 protein is one row after TCRdb ran MiXCR on the reads. The sample shows about 330,000 distinct CDR3 sequences, more than 9% of them seen only once. Concerning this clonotype: Its matching antigen is unknown.

Sequenced material: PBMCs. This sequence was found in a human donor in good health (CMV status not recorded). Some clones in this sample may be carry-over from other donors' samples. This rearrangement joins TRBV28 to TRBJ2-1; D may be TRBD2 (5 bases). The CDR3 DNA follows: TGTGCCAGCAGCCGACGAGGGTTAGCATACAATGAGCAGTTCTTC. It yields the protein CASSRRGLAYNEQFF.